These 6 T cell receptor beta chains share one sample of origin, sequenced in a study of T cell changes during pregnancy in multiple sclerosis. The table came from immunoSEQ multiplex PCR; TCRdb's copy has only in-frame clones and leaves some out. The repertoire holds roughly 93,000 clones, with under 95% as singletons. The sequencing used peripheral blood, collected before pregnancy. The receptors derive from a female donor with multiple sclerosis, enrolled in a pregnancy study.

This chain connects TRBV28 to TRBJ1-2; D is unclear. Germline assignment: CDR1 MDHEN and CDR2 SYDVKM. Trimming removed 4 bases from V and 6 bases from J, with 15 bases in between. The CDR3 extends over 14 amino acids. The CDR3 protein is CASSSSNTRDGYTF. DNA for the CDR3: TGTGCCAGCAGTTCCTCGAACACCCGGGATGGCTACACCTTC.

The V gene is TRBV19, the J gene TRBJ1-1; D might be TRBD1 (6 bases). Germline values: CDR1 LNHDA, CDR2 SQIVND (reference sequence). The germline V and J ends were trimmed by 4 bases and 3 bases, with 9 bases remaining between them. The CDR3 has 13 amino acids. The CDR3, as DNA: TGTGCCAGTAGTACAGGGGTGTACACTGAAGCTTTCTTT. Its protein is CASSTGVYTEAFF.

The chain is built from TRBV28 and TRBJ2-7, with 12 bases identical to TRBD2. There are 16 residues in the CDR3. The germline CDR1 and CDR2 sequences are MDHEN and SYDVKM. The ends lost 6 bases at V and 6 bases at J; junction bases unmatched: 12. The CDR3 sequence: CASRQTSGSGRGEQYF. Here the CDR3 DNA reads TGTGCCAGCAGACAGACTAGCGGGAGTGGGAGGGGCGAGCAGTACTTC.

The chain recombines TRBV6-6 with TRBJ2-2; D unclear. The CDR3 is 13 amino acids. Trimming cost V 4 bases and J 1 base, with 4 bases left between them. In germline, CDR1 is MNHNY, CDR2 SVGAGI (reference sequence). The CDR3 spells CASSFQNTGELFF. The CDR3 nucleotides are TGTGCCAGCAGTTTTCAGAACACCGGGGAGCTGTTTTTT.

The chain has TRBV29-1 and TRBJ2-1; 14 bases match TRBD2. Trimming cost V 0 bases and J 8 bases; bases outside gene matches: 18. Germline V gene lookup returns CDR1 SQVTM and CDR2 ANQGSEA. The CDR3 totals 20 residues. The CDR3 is CSVEDRALETGTSGRHEQFF. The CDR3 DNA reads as TGCAGCGTTGAAGATCGGGCGCTGGAGACCGGGACTAGCGGGAGACATGAGCAGTTCTTC.

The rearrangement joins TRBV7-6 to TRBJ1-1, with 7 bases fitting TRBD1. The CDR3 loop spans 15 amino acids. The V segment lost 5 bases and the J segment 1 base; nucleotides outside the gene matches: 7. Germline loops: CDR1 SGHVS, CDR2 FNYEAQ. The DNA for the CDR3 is TGTGCCAGCAGCCCATTTACAGGGGAGAACACTGAAGCTTTCTTT. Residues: CASSPFTGENTEAFF.